Below are 9 T cell receptor beta chains sequenced from a single sample in a study of CD8 T cells in ankylosing spondylitis. Their cognate antigens are unknown. The study's findings and limits: Ankylosing spondylitis blood appeared to be characterized by a TCR beta motif of about 8 highly homologous variants.

In TCRdb, the 5' RACE reads were re-called with MiXCR into one record per CDR3 protein. The repertoire holds more than 650,000 distinct CDR3 sequences, with about 12% as singletons. Sequenced sample: blood, either unsorted or a sorted T cell fraction (not recorded which). Receptor source: a male donor with ankylosing spondylitis.

V and J are TRBV4-2 and TRBJ2-1; the D gene is possibly TRBD2 (5 bases). The germline V gene encodes CDR1 LGHNA and CDR2 YNFKEQ. The CDR3 length is 15 residues. The germline V and J ends were trimmed by 0 bases and 5 bases, with 11 bases remaining between them. This CDR3 is CASSQDQAENNEQFF. The CDR3 nucleotides read TGTGCCAGCAGCCAAGATCAAGCGGAAAACAATGAGCAGTTCTTC.

This clonotype was detected a few times. The chain recombines TRBV4-2 with TRBJ2-5, with 9 bases that match TRBD2. V shed 3 bases and J 5 bases; nucleotides not matched to a gene: 10. The germline V gene has CDR1 LGHNA and CDR2 YNFKEQ. This CDR3 spans 16 amino acids. For the CDR3, the DNA is TGTGCCAGCAGCCATATAGCTAGCGGGAACGGGGAGACCCAGTACTTC. Its translation is CASSHIASGNGETQYF.

In this sample, this clonotype turned up many times. The gene calls are TRBV29-1 and TRBJ2-5; D is uncertain. This CDR3 contains 13 residues. Germline lookup yields CDR1 SQVTM and CDR2 ANQGSEA. Between the trimmed V and J ends, which lost 3 bases and 1 base, there was a span of 9 bases. The CDR3 spells CSVDPQLQETQYF. In nucleotides, the CDR3 is TGCAGCGTTGATCCTCAGCTCCAAGAGACCCAGTACTTC.

The chain recombines TRBV20-1 with TRBJ2-5; D possibly corresponds to TRBD2 (6 bases). The CDR3 sequence is 16 residues long. The germline V gene has CDR1 DFQATT and CDR2 SNEGSKA (reference sequence). Deletions cut 1 base from V and 1 base from J, with 16 bases between. CDR3 DNA sequence: TGCAGTGCTAGAGGAGGAGGGGCTTCGCCCCAAGAGACCCAGTACTTC. It is translated as CSARGGGASPQETQYF.

This clonotype was picked up a small number of times. V is TRBV20-1 and J is TRBJ2-5; maybe TRBD1 (6 bases). Between the trimmed V and J ends, which lost 6 bases and 3 bases, there was a span of 11 bases. CDR3 size: 12 residues. Germline loops: CDR1 DFQATT, CDR2 SNEGSKA (reference sequence). The CDR3 region has the DNA TGCAGTGCCAGGGGCCACGAAGAGACCCAGTACTTC. As protein: CSARGHEETQYF.

The chain couples TRBV4-2 to TRBJ1-2, with D possibly matching TRBD1 (5 bases). Germline V lookup: CDR1 LGHNA, CDR2 YNFKEQ. The CDR3 totals 17 residues. The ends were cut back, 0 bases at V and 5 bases at J, with 19 bases in the middle. In DNA form, the CDR3 reads TGTGCCAGCAGCCAAGAGCACCAGTGGGGGATTTGGTATGGCTACACCTTC. It encodes CASSQEHQWGIWYGYTF.

Only a few counts were recorded for this clonotype. The CDR3 is CASGGTGKSGYTF. The DNA for the CDR3 is TGCGCCAGCGGGGGAACAGGGAAGTCTGGCTACACCTTC. The rearrangement links TRBV5-1 to TRBJ1-2; D might be TRBD1 (6 bases). Trimming stripped 7 bases from V and 7 bases from J, with 17 bases between. The CDR3 runs 13 residues. Germline CDR1 and CDR2: SGHRS and YFSETQ.

This clonotype was observed a handful of times. The chain couples TRBV28 to TRBJ2-5; D is unclear. The germline V gene has CDR1 MDHEN and CDR2 SYDVKM. The V gene lost 5 bases and the J gene lost 5 bases, with 15 bases spanning the gap. The CDR3 totals 14 residues. In nucleotides, the CDR3 is TGTGCCAGCAGTAACAGCGTCCTCAGGGAGACCCAGTACTTC. Protein sequence: CASSNSVLRETQYF.

This clonotype was seen a handful of times. V gene TRBV20-1 combines with J gene TRBJ1-1, with unresolved D. Germline CDR1 DFQATT, CDR2 SNEGSKA (reference sequence). V was shortened by 0 bases and J by 5 bases, with 13 bases between the two germline ends. The CDR3 is 14 amino acids. This CDR3 is CSARDLGRRTEAFF. CDR3 in DNA: TGCAGTGCTAGAGATTTGGGTAGAAGGACTGAAGCTTTCTTT.